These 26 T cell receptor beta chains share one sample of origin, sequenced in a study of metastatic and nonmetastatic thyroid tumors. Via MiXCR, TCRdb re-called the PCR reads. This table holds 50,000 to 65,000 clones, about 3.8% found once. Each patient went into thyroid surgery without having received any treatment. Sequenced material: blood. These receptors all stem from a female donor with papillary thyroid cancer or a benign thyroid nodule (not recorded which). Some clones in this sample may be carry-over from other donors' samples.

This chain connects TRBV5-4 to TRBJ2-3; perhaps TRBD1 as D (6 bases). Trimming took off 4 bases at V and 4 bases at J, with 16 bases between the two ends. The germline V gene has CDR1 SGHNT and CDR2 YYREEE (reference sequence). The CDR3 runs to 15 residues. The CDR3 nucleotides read TGTGCCAGCAGCACCCCCGGAGCAGGGGCAGATACGCAGTATTTT. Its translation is CASSTPGAGADTQYF. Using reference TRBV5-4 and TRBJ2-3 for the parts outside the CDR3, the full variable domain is ETGVTQSPTHLIKTRGQQVTLRCSSQSGHNTVSWYQQALGQGPQFIFQYYREEENGRGNFPPRFSGLQFPNYSSELNVNALELDDSALYLCASSTPGAGADTQYFGPGTRLTVL.

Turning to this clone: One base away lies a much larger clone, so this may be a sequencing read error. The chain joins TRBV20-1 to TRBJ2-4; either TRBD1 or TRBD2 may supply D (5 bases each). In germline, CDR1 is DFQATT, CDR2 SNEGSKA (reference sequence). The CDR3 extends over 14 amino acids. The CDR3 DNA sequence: TGCAGTGCTAGGGGGGTGGGCGCCAAAAACATTCGGTACTTC. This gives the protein CSARGVGAKNIRYF.

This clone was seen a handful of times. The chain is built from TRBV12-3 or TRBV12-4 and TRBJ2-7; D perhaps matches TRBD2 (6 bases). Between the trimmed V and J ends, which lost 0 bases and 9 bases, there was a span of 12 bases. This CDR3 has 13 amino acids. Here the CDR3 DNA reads TGTGCCAGCAGTTTAGCAAGGGACTTGCCGCAGTACTTC. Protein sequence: CASSLARDLPQYF.

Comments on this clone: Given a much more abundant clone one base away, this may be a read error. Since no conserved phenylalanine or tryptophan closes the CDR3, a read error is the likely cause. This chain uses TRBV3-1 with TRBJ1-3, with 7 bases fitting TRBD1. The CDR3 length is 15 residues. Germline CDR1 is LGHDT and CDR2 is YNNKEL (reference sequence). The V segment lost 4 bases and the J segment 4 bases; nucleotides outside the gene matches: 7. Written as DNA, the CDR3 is TGTGCCAGCAGCCGCCGCCGGGACAGAGGAAACACCATATATCTT. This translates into CASSRRRDRGNTIYL.

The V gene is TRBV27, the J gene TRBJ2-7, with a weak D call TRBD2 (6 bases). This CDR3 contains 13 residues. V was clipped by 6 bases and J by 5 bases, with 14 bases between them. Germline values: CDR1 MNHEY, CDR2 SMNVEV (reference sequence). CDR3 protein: CASSMGGMHEQYF. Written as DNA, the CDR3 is TGTGCCAGCAGCATGGGGGGTATGCACGAGCAGTACTTC.

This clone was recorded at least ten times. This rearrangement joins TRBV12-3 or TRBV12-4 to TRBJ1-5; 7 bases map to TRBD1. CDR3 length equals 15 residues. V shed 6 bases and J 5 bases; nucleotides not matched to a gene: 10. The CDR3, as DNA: TGTGCCAGCAGATCCGACAGGGAGTTCGATCAGCCCCAGCATTTT. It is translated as CASRSDREFDQPQHF.

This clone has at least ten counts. CDR3 nucleotides: TGTGCCATCAGATCGACAGGTGATGACACTGAAGCTTTCTTT. Translating gives CAIRSTGDDTEAFF. The chain is built from TRBV10-3 and TRBJ1-1, with D perhaps TRBD1 (6 bases). The CDR3 covers 14 residues. Per germline, CDR1 ENHRY and CDR2 SYGVKD. V gave up 6 bases and J gave up 3 bases, with 14 bases separating them.

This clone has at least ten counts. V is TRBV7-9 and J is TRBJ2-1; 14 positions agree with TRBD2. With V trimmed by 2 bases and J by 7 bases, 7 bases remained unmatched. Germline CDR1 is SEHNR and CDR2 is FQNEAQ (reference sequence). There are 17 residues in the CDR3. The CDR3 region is CASSLHPGLAGANEQFF. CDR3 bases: TGTGCCAGCAGCTTACATCCGGGACTAGCGGGAGCTAATGAGCAGTTCTTC. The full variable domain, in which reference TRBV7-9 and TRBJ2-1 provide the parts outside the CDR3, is DTGVSQNPRHKITKRGQNVTFRCDPISEHNRLYWYRQTLGQGPEFLTYFQNEAQLEKSRLLSDRFSAERPKGSFSTLEIQRTEQGDSAMYLCASSLHPGLAGANEQFFGPGTRLTVL.

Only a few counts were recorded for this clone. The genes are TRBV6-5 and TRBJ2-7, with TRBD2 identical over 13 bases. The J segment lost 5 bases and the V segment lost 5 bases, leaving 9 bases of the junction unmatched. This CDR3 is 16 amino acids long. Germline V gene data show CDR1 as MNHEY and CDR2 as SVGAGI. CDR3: CASSHYPGLAGNEQYF. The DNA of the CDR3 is TGTGCCAGCAGTCACTACCCGGGACTAGCGGGAAACGAGCAGTACTTC.

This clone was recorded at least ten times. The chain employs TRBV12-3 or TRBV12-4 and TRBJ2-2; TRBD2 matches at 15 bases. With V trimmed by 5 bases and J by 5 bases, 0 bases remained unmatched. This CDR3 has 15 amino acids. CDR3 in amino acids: CASSGTSGRTGELFF. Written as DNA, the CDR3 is TGTGCCAGCAGTGGGACTAGCGGGAGGACCGGGGAGCTGTTTTTT.

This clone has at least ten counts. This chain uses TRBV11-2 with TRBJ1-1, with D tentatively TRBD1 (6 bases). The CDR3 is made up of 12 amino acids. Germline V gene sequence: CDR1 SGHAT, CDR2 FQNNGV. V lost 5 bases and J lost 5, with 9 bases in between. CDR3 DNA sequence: TGTGCCAGCAGCACAGACAGGACTGAAGCTTTCTTT. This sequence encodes CASSTDRTEAFF.

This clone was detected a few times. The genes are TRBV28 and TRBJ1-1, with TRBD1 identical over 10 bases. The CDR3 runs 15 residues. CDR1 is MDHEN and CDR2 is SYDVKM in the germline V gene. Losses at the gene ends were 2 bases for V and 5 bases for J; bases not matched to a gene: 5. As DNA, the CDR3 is TGTGCCAGCAGTTTAGCCGGGACAGGGGTTACTGAAGCTTTCTTT. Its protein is CASSLAGTGVTEAFF.

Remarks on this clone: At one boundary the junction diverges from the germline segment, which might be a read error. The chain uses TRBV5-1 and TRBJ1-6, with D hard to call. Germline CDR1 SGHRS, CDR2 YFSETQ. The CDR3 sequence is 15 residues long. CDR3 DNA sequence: TGCGCCAGCAGATTGGATCGGCGAGGGAATTTACCCCTCCACTTT. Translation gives CASRLDRRGNLPLHF.

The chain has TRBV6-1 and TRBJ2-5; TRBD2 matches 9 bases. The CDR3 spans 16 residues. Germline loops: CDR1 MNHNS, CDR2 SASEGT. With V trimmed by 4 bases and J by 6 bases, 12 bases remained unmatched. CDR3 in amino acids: CASSARFSGSRKTQYF. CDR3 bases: TGTGCCAGCAGTGCCCGGTTTAGCGGGAGTAGGAAGACCCAGTACTTC.

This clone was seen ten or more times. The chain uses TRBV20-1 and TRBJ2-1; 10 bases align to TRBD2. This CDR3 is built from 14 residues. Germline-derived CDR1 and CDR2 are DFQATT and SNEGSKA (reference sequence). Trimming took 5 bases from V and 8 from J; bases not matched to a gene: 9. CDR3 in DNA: TGCAGTGCTCCCCTAGCGGGAGTGATAGATGAGCAGTTCTTC. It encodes CSAPLAGVIDEQFF.

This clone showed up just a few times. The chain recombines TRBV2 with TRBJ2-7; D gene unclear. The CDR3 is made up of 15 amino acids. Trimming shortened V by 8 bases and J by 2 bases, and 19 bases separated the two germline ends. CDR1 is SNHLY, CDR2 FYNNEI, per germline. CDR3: CASLPLSGGAYEQYF. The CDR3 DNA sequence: TGTGCCAGCCTCCCTCTATCTGGTGGGGCCTACGAGCAGTACTTC.

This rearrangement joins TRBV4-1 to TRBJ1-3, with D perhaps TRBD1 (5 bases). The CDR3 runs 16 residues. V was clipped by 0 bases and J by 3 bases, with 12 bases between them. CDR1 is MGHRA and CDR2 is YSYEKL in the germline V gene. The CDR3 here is CASSQDSQGGGNTIYF. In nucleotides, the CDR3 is TGCGCCAGCAGCCAAGATTCCCAGGGCGGTGGAAACACCATATATTTT.

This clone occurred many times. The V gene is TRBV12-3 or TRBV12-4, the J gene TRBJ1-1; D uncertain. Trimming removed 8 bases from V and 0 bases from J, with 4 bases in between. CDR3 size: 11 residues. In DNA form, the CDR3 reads TGTGCCAGCTCGGTGAACACTGAAGCTTTCTTT. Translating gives CASSVNTEAFF.

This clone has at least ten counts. The CDR3: CASSHGGGYGYTF. The DNA for the CDR3 is TGTGCCAGCAGCCACGGAGGGGGCTATGGCTACACCTTC. The chain couples TRBV7-3 to TRBJ1-2; a weak D match, TRBD1 (6 bases). The CDR3 contains 13 residues. V lost 5 bases and J 4 bases, leaving 11 bases between the germline ends. Germline V CDR1 and CDR2: SGHTA, FQGTGA.

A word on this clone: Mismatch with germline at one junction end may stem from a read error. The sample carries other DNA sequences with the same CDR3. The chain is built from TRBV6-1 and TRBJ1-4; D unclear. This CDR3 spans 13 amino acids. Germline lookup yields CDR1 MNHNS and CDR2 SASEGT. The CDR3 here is CASSRERAGKLFF. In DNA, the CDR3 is TGTGCCAGCTCCCGCGAGAGGGCAGGAAAACTCTTTTTT.

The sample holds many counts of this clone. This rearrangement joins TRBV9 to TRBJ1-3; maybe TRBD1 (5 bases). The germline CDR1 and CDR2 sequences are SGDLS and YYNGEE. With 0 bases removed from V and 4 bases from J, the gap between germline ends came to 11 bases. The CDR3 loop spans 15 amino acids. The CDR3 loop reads CASSVEGVGGNTIYF. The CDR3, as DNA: TGTGCCAGCAGCGTAGAAGGGGTTGGCGGAAACACCATATATTTT.

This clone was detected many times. The CDR3 nucleotides are TGTGCCAGCAGCTTACTACAAAAGGCCTACGAGCAGTACTTC. Translated, it gives CASSLLQKAYEQYF. This rearrangement joins TRBV11-2 to TRBJ2-7; no clear D gene. Germline V gene lookup returns CDR1 SGHAT and CDR2 FQNNGV. The CDR3 has 14 amino acids. Trimming pared 2 bases from V and 2 bases from J, leaving 10 bases between.

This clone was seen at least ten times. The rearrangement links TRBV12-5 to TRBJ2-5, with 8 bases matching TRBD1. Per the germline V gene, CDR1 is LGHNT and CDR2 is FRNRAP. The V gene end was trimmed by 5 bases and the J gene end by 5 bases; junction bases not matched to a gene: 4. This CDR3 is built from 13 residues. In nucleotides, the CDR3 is TGTGCTAGTGGTCTTGACAGGGGCGAGACCCAGTACTTC. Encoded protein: CASGLDRGETQYF.

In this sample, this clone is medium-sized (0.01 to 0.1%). CDR3 coding DNA: TGTGCCAGCAGTTACGGGACTAGCGGGAGTGGGGAGCTGTTTTTT. Translation: CASSYGTSGSGELFF. The V and J genes are TRBV6-5 and TRBJ2-2; TRBD2 aligns across 14 bases. The V segment lost 2 bases and the J segment 8 bases; nucleotides outside the gene matches: 1. The length of the CDR3 is 15 residues. Germline lookup yields CDR1 MNHEY and CDR2 SVGAGI.

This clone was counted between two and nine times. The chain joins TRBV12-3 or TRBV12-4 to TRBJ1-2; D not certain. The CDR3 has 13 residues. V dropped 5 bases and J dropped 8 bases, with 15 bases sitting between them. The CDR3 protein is CASSARMSYGYTF. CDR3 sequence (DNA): TGTGCCAGCAGTGCCCGGATGTCCTACGGCTACACCTTC.

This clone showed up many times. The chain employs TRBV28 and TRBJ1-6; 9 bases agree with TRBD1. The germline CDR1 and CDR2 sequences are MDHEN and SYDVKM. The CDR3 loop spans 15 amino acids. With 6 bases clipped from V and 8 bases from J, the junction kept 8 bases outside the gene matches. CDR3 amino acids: CASRGQGSIDSPLHF. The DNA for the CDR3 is TGTGCCAGCAGAGGACAGGGGTCGATTGATTCACCCCTCCACTTT. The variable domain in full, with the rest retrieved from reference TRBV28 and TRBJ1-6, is DVKVTQSSRYLVKRTGEKVFLECVQDMDHENMFWYRQDPGLGLRLIYFSYDVKMKEKGDIPEGYSVSREKKERFSLILESASTNQTSMYLCASRGQGSIDSPLHFGNGTRLTVT.